These T cell receptor beta chains were read from a single sample in a study of identifying expanded T cells in peripheral blood. Clones were sequenced by immunoSEQ multiplex PCR, and TCRdb holds only the in-frame ones, with some missing. Of 90,000 to 120,000 clones listed, more than 85% are singletons. The sample taken for sequencing was blood. The source is a person aged 18 to 70 in good health. Both conserved end residues are part of each CDR3. Fields, in order: D gene, clone size, V gene, J gene, CDR3 length, CDR3 protein, CDR3 DNA. The D gene is left open where the match is weak. Size is omitted from some rows. Given values are once, few, many or a class for expanded clones.

>NA|NA|TRBV15|TRBJ1-1|13
CATSRRRFTEAFF
TGTGCCACCAGCAGACGACGGTTCACTGAAGCTTTCTTT
>NA|NA|TRBV7-2|TRBJ1-6|16
CASSLMQIGGNSPLHF
TGTGCCAGCAGCTTAATGCAGATCGGGGGGAATTCACCCCTCCACTTT
>TRBD1|NA|TRBV28|TRBJ1-5|16
CASSFPTGGASQPQHF
TGTGCCAGCAGTTTTCCGACAGGGGGCGCATCTCAGCCCCAGCATTTT
>NA|few|TRBV21-1|TRBJ2-6|20
CASSKDCRGRRTSGANVLTF
TGTGCCAGCAGCAAAGATTGCCGGGGTAGAAGGACGTCTGGGGCCAACGTCCTGACTTTC
>NA|NA|TRBV28|TRBJ1-2|12
CASSPLGGGYTF
TGTGCCAGCAGTCCTCTGGGGGGCGGCTACACCTTC
>TRBD1|NA|TRBV2|TRBJ2-7|15
CASRSGQGATYEQYF
TGTGCCAGCAGGTCGGGACAGGGGGCGACATACGAGCAGTACTTC
>NA|NA|TRBV5-6|TRBJ1-4|15
CASTRTRRTNEKLFF
TGTGCCAGCACCCGGACGAGGAGGACTAATGAAAAACTGTTTTTT
>TRBD1|NA|TRBV7-9|TRBJ1-4|17
CASSDWDRGTTNEKLFF
TGTGCCAGCAGCGACTGGGACAGGGGTACGACTAATGAAAAACTGTTTTTT
>TRBD1|NA|TRBV2|TRBJ1-5|17
CASSEGRGDRGGQPQHF
TGTGCCAGCAGTGAGGGTAGGGGGGACAGGGGCGGTCAGCCCCAGCATTTT
>TRBD1|NA|TRBV15|TRBJ2-5|15
CATSSPGQGAETQYF
TGTGCCACCAGCTCCCCGGGACAGGGTGCGGAGACCCAGTACTTC
>NA|NA|TRBV7-9|TRBJ2-1|16
CASRNTWTEASDEQFF
TGTGCCAGCAGAAACACATGGACAGAGGCTAGCGATGAGCAGTTCTTC
>TRBD1|NA|TRBV7-9|TRBJ2-5|14
CASSGPGQGWTQYF
TGTGCCAGCAGCGGACCCGGACAGGGTTGGACCCAGTACTTC
>TRBD1|NA|TRBV18|TRBJ1-4|14
CASSPGQGREKLFF
TGTGCCAGCTCACCGGGACAGGGAAGAGAAAAACTGTTTTTT
>TRBD1|once|TRBV5-8|TRBJ1-2|13
CASSWGQTYGYTF
TGTGCCAGCAGCTGGGGACAGACCTATGGCTACACCTTC
>NA|once|TRBV6-5|TRBJ2-4|16
CASSYTQGGPKNIQYF
TGTGCCAGCAGTTATACACAGGGTGGACCCAAAAACATTCAGTACTTC
>NA|few|TRBV29-1|TRBJ1-1|14
CSVELDLQNTEAFF
TGCAGCGTTGAATTAGACCTTCAGAACACTGAAGCTTTCTTT
>TRBD2|NA|TRBV7-2|TRBJ2-3|15
CASSPGGTGTDTQYF
TGTGCCAGCAGCCCCGGGGGGACTGGCACAGATACGCAGTATTTT
>TRBD1|NA|TRBV5-1|TRBJ2-3|15
CASSDRQGPTDTQYF
TGCGCCAGCAGTGACAGACAGGGGCCCACAGATACGCAGTATTTT
>NA|NA|TRBV5-1|TRBJ2-7|12
CASSLKGGEQYF
TGCGCCAGCAGCTTGAAGGGGGGCGAGCAGTACTTC
>NA|NA|TRBV6-6|TRBJ2-7|16
CASSPKDSPFSYEQYF
TGTGCCAGCAGTCCTAAGGACAGCCCGTTCTCCTACGAGCAGTACTTC
>NA|NA|TRBV6-5|TRBJ1-1|11
CASRRNTEAFF
TGTGCCAGCAGGCGCAACACTGAAGCTTTCTTT
>TRBD2|NA|TRBV6-5|TRBJ2-7|14
CASSPPGLASEQYF
TGTGCCAGCAGTCCGCCGGGACTAGCGTCCGAGCAGTACTTC
>NA|NA|TRBV5-5|TRBJ2-7|12
CASSSGLYEQYF
TGTGCCAGCAGCTCCGGACTCTACGAGCAGTACTTC
>TRBD1|NA|TRBV15|TRBJ1-5|17
CATSRAQAGTGFRPQHF
TGTGCCACCAGCAGAGCCCAAGCCGGGACAGGGTTTCGGCCCCAGCATTTT
>NA|NA|TRBV6-5|TRBJ1-5|13
CASSSAAGSPQHF
TGTGCCAGCAGTTCCGCCGCCGGGTCGCCCCAGCATTTT
>TRBD1|NA|TRBV10-3|TRBJ1-1|14
CAIRPQGAGTEAFF
TGTGCCATCCGACCTCAGGGGGCTGGGACTGAAGCTTTCTTT
>NA|once|TRBV7-9|TRBJ2-7|15
CASSLEGPGPYEQYF
TGTGCCAGCAGCTTAGAAGGGCCCGGGCCCTACGAGCAGTACTTC
>TRBD1|NA|TRBV7-8|TRBJ1-2|17
CASSPYGQGMGTYGYTF
TGTGCCAGCAGCCCCTACGGACAGGGGATGGGGACCTATGGCTACACCTTC
>TRBD2|few|TRBV29-1|TRBJ2-2|15
CSVRSGGPNTGELFF
TGCAGCGTCCGAAGCGGGGGCCCAAACACCGGGGAGCTGTTTTTT
>NA|NA|TRBV11-2|TRBJ2-3|14
CASSVRLEADTQYF
TGTGCCAGCAGCGTACGCTTGGAAGCAGATACGCAGTATTTT
>TRBD1|NA|TRBV4-1|TRBJ2-7|16
CASSQVAGQGIYEQYF
TGCGCCAGCAGCCAAGTGGCGGGACAGGGAATCTACGAGCAGTACTTC
>NA|NA|TRBV19|TRBJ2-2|15
CASSAGTVNTGELFF
TGTGCCAGTAGTGCCGGGACGGTGAACACCGGGGAGCTGTTTTTT